The next 14 T cell receptor beta chains were all read from a single sample in a study of OX40 agonist ivuxolimab in advanced cancers. Some clones are missing from TCRdb's copy, which holds only in-frame ones; the method was immunoSEQ multiplex PCR. The data show 65,000 to 75,000 clones, 88% seen once. This specimen consisted of CD4+ or CD8+ T cells sorted from blood, obtained in a trial of the OX40 agonist ivuxolimab. Receptor source: an adult with an advanced solid tumor such as melanoma, head and neck, liver or kidney cancer.

The J gene is TRBJ1-2, the V gene TRBV27; perhaps TRBD1 as D (5 bases). The CDR3 runs 15 residues. The V gene's germline CDR1 is MNHEY and CDR2 SMNVEV (reference sequence). The V end lost 8 bases, the J end lost 8 bases, and 24 bases lay between the germline ends. Here the CDR3 reads CASEGTDRSQSGYTF. CDR3 in DNA: TGTGCCAGCGAAGGGACGGACCGATCCCAATCCGGCTACACCTTC.

The V gene is TRBV5-1, the J gene TRBJ2-4; 8 bases match TRBD1. Per germline, CDR1 SGHRS and CDR2 YFSETQ. This CDR3 is built from 15 residues. With V trimmed by 2 bases and J by 4 bases, 5 bases remained unmatched. The CDR3 nucleotides read TGCGCCAGCAGCTTAACAGGGGGAGCAAAAAACATTCAGTACTTC. This codes for CASSLTGGAKNIQYF.

The chain is built from TRBV2 and TRBJ2-3, with TRBD1 identical over 9 bases. CDR3 length: 16 residues. V shed 8 bases, J shed 6 bases, and the junction held 15 bases outside the gene matches. Germline V gives CDR1 SNHLY, CDR2 FYNNEI. CDR3 DNA: TGTGCCAGCCGCTGGGACAGGGCCCTTATGGGGGATACGCAGTATTTT. Protein sequence: CASRWDRALMGDTQYF.

This chain uses TRBV29-1 with TRBJ2-7; no clear D. The CDR3 spans 12 residues. Germline CDR1 and CDR2: SQVTM and ANQGSEA. The germline V and J ends were trimmed by 7 bases and 2 bases, with 12 bases remaining between them. DNA for the CDR3: TGCAGCGCCCTGAACCCTCCCTACGAGCAGTACTTC. Translated: CSALNPPYEQYF.

The chain carries TRBV4-2 and TRBJ2-7; D uncertain. The length of the CDR3 is 16 residues. Germline CDR1 and CDR2: LGHNA and YNFKEQ. V lost 0 bases, J lost 4 bases, and 16 bases lay in between. CDR3 nucleotide sequence: TGTGCCAGCAGCCAAGATGTAGGGCTAGTCAGGTACGAGCAGTACTTC. Protein sequence: CASSQDVGLVRYEQYF.

The V gene is TRBV5-5, the J gene TRBJ2-7; 13 nucleotides match TRBD2. Trimming took 5 bases from V and 5 from J; bases not matched to a gene: 10. CDR3 length equals 16 residues. Germline CDR1 is SGHKS and CDR2 is YYEKEE (reference sequence). This CDR3 is CASRWGTSGMGHEQYF. The CDR3 nucleotides read TGTGCCAGCAGATGGGGGACTAGCGGGATGGGCCACGAGCAGTACTTC.

A few counts support this clone. The chain has TRBV11-2 and TRBJ2-5; either TRBD1 or TRBD2 may supply D (6 bases each). There are 15 residues in the CDR3. V dropped 4 bases and J dropped 5 bases, with 17 bases sitting between them. CDR1 is SGHAT, CDR2 FQNNGV, per germline. The CDR3 here is CASSSQIGGTETQYF. CDR3 bases: TGTGCCAGCAGCTCCCAGATAGGGGGGACGGAGACCCAGTACTTC.

The V gene is TRBV2, the J gene TRBJ2-4, with a possible D match to TRBD1 (6 bases). V gave up 5 bases and J gave up 8 bases, with 19 bases separating them. There are 15 residues in the CDR3. The germline CDR1 and CDR2 sequences are SNHLY and FYNNEI. CDR3 loop: CASSPGTKYGDIQYF. The DNA of the CDR3 is TGTGCCAGCAGTCCCGGGACAAAATACGGGGACATTCAGTACTTC.

This chain uses TRBV6-5 with TRBJ1-1; 9 bases align to TRBD1. This CDR3 comprises 14 residues. Germline-derived CDR1 and CDR2 are MNHEY and SVGAGI. The V and J ends lost 6 bases and 1 base, in that order; junction bases with no gene match: 3. CDR3 in DNA: TGTGCCAGCAGGATGGGACAGGGGAACACTGAAGCTTTCTTT. It encodes CASRMGQGNTEAFF.

The genes are TRBV28 and TRBJ2-7, with 10 bases aligning to TRBD1. The CDR3 is 15 residues long. Trimming removed 7 bases from V and 3 bases from J; junction bases left unmatched: 9. The germline V gene has CDR1 MDHEN and CDR2 SYDVKM. The CDR3 spells CASTQGGTGDYEQYF. As DNA, the CDR3 is TGTGCCAGCACCCAAGGTGGGACAGGGGACTACGAGCAGTACTTC.

This clone was picked up one time. V and J are TRBV28 and TRBJ2-2, with 9 bases fitting TRBD2. V shed 5 bases and J 3 bases; nucleotides not matched to a gene: 13. The CDR3 spans 18 residues. Germline V gene data show CDR1 as MDHEN and CDR2 as SYDVKM. CDR3 sequence reads: CASSLGLARVSYTGELFF. CDR3 DNA sequence: TGTGCCAGCAGTCTTGGACTAGCGCGAGTCAGCTACACCGGGGAGCTGTTTTTT.

The rearrangement links TRBV28 to TRBJ2-7; D might be TRBD2 (5 bases). Germline lookup yields CDR1 MDHEN and CDR2 SYDVKM. The CDR3 covers 14 residues. The ends were cut back, 7 bases at V and 1 base at J, with 14 bases in the middle. The CDR3 DNA reads as TGTGCCAGCAATATACCGGGGAGTTCCTACGAGCAGTACTTC. As protein: CASNIPGSSYEQYF. The complete variable domain, with remaining parts taken from reference TRBV28 and TRBJ2-7, reads DVKVTQSSRYLVKRTGEKVFLECVQDMDHENMFWYRQDPGLGLRLIYFSYDVKMKEKGDIPEGYSVSREKKERFSLILESASTNQTSMYLCASNIPGSSYEQYFGPGTRLTVT.

This chain joins TRBV10-3 and TRBJ1-5; D is possibly TRBD1 (6 bases). With 4 bases removed from V and 1 base from J, the gap between germline ends came to 11 bases. This CDR3 contains 15 residues. Germline V gene sequence: CDR1 ENHRY, CDR2 SYGVKD. Here the CDR3 reads CAISGVGGSNQPQHF. As DNA, the CDR3 is TGTGCCATCAGTGGGGTAGGGGGAAGCAATCAGCCCCAGCATTTT.

The J gene is TRBJ2-5, the V gene TRBV7-3, with unresolved D. The CDR3 is made up of 11 amino acids. Trimming took off 6 bases at V and 2 bases at J, with 4 bases between the two ends. The germline CDR1 and CDR2 sequences are SGHTA and FQGTGA. CDR3 residues: CASRSQETQYF. The CDR3 nucleotides read TGTGCCAGCAGGTCTCAAGAGACCCAGTACTTC.